This paragraph reports one TCR beta chain. Primers: 60 Vbeta forward and 13 Jbeta reverse. Here immunoSEQ multiplex PCR was the method, and the copy in TCRdb shows in-frame clones only, minus some. The data show around 150,000 clones, about four fifths seen once. V was pared by 0 bases and J by 4 bases, with 8 bases of the junction left unmatched. The CDR3 sequence is 17 residues long. The V gene's germline CDR1 is KGHSH and CDR2 LQKENI. Donors had nominal health at sampling but likely had unrecorded immune exposures. These data originate in a study of cytomegalovirus exposure and HLA in healthy donors. For the study at large: The early release's HLA-typed donors yielded 78 million or so unique TCRs.

The TCR comes from a male donor in good health and CMV-seropositive. The rearrangement joins TRBV18 to TRBJ2-3; 9 bases match TRBD2. The sequencing input was PBMCs. The CDR3 reads CASSPPVAGGPADTQYF. The CDR3 DNA sequence: TGTGCCAGCTCACCACCGGTGGCGGGAGGGCCCGCAGATACGCAGTATTTT.